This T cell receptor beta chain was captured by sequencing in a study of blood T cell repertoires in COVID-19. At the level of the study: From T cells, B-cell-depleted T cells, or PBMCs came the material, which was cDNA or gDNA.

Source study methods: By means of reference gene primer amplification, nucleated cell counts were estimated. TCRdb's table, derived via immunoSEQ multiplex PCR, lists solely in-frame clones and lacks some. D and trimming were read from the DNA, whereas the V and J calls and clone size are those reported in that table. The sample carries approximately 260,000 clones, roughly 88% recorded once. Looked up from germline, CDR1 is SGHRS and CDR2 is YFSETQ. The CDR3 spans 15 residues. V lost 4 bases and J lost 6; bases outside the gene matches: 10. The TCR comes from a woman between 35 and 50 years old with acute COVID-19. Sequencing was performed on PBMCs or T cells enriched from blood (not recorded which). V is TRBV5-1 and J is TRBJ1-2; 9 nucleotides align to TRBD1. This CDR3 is CASSPGQGSIDGYTF. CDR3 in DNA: TGCGCCAGCAGCCCCGGACAGGGGTCAATCGATGGCTACACCTTC.